This record looks at one TCR beta chain sequence and its context. The antigen is unknown. V dropped 2 bases and J dropped 5 bases, with 13 bases sitting between them. Germline lookup yields CDR1 MNHEY and CDR2 SVGAGI. CDR3 size: 14 residues. These data are taken from a study of shared clonotypes between healthy human individuals. Broader study findings: Sharing across several donors was seen in 4% to 6.5% of naive CD4 clonotypes. Memory subsets generally showed smaller estimated richness than naive subsets did.

CD45RO-negative, CCR7-selected cells formed the naive CD8 fraction, which excluded terminally differentiated effector memory CD45RA+ cells. HIV-negative, healthy adults without recent acute infections or vaccinations were the donors. In the authors' methods: Filtering differed because ImmunoSEQ produced junction-only sequences that carried no quality scores. Measured with immunoSEQ multiplex PCR; TCRdb has only the in-frame clones, and not every one. From that table come the V and J calls and clone size; the DNA was used to work out D and trimming. The table includes about 2.2 million clones, approximately 92% detected once.

The sequenced material came from naive CD8+ T cells from PBMCs. This chain uses TRBV6-5 with TRBJ2-7; D perhaps matches TRBD1 (5 bases). The sequence came from a man between 18 and 29 years old in good health. Some clones in this sample may be carry-over from other donors' samples. DNA for the CDR3: TGTGCCAGCAGTTACCAGGGTGGAAGCGACGAGCAGTACTTC. Translating gives CASSYQGGSDEQYF.